Following are 24 T cell receptor beta chains from one sample sequenced in a study of blood T cells in healthy people across ages (dated by TCRdb to about 2015). Libraries came from 5' RACE. Sequencing used an Illumina HiSeq 2500. A second PCR of 7 to 11 cycles was performed with a sample-barcoded 5' primer and a J-beta primer mix. TCRdb reworked the public reads: Q25 trimming with fastp, MiXCR clone assembly, productive beta chains retained. Each entry merges the rows of one CDR3 protein and shows their most common DNA and genes. The sample data list roughly 800,000 distinct CDR3 sequences, and 58% of these were observed just once. In total, the top ten clones hold roughly 20% of the sample. The sequenced sample was blood. These receptors were taken from a man aged 25 to 40 in good health.

V usage is TRBV7-2 and J usage is TRBJ2-3; D unresolved. V was cut by 1 base and J by 14 bases, with 19 bases left in between. CDR3 length: 14 residues. In germline, CDR1 is SGHTA, CDR2 FQGNSA. The CDR3: CASSLDAPGPSGYF. CDR3 nucleotide sequence: TGTGCCAGCAGCTTAGATGCCCCCGGCCCTTCTGGGTATTTT.

The gene calls are TRBV20-1 and TRBJ2-1, with 8 bases matching TRBD2. Looked up from germline, CDR1 is DFQATT and CDR2 is SNEGSKA (reference sequence). The CDR3 loop spans 15 amino acids. Trimming cost V 7 bases and J 1 base; bases outside gene matches: 9. CDR3 sequence: CSVGAVAGSYNEQFF. The CDR3, as DNA: TGCAGTGTCGGCGCGGTAGCGGGGTCCTACAATGAGCAGTTCTTC.

This chain joins TRBV29-1 and TRBJ1-2; the D is unclear. V dropped 4 bases and J dropped 10 bases, with 16 bases sitting between them. The CDR3 spans 12 residues. The germline CDR1 and CDR2 sequences are SQVTM and ANQGSEA. CDR3: CSVVLGDRDYTF. CDR3 nucleotide sequence: TGCAGCGTTGTATTAGGAGACCGAGACTACACCTTC.

A few counts support this clonotype. The gene calls are TRBV7-9 and TRBJ1-2, with no clear D. The CDR3 is made up of 16 amino acids. V was clipped by 4 bases and J by 6 bases, with 21 bases between them. Looked up from germline, CDR1 is SEHNR and CDR2 is FQNEAQ (reference sequence). The chain's CDR3 is CASSWMSTAVRDGYTF. The CDR3 coding sequence is TGTGCCAGCAGCTGGATGTCGACGGCGGTTCGGGATGGCTACACCTTC.

This clonotype is a singleton in its sample. The genes are TRBV4-2 and TRBJ2-1, with D possibly matching TRBD2 (6 bases). The end of the DNA is better explained by TRBJ2-7, so the J call may be wrong. CDR3 length: 16 amino acids. Germline CDR1 and CDR2: LGHNA and YNFKEQ. CDR3 nucleotide sequence: TGTGCCAGCAGCCAAGTCGGGAGTAGGTCCTACAATGAGCAGTACTTC. It yields the protein CASSQVGSRSYNEQYF.

This clonotype was recorded at least ten times. The V and J genes are TRBV3-1 and TRBJ1-1; weak D call: TRBD1 (6 bases). Germline CDR1 reads LGHDT; CDR2 reads YNNKEL (reference sequence). The V gene lost 6 bases and the J gene lost 5 bases, with 7 bases spanning the gap. This CDR3 has 11 amino acids. DNA of the CDR3: TGTGCCAGCAGTCAGGGGACTGAAGCTTTCTTT. This translates into CASSQGTEAFF.

The CDR3 DNA reads TGTGCCAGCAGTTACCCTCCTAGCGGGGGGTTAGATACGCAGTATTTT. Amino acid sequence: CASSYPPSGGLDTQYF. J is TRBJ2-3 and V is TRBV6-6, with 11 bases fitting TRBD2. Trimming cost V 2 bases and J 5 bases; bases outside gene matches: 6. Germline lookup yields CDR1 MNHNY and CDR2 SVGAGI (reference sequence). This CDR3 region has 16 residues.

This chain connects TRBV30 to TRBJ2-1; no clear D. The ends were cut back, 3 bases at V and 6 bases at J, with 12 bases in the middle. The CDR3 sequence is 13 residues long. Germline-derived CDR1 and CDR2 are GTSNPN and SVGIG (reference sequence). DNA of the CDR3: TGTGCCTGGAGAGGAACTGCCGGCAATGAGCAGTTCTTC. It translates to CAWRGTAGNEQFF.

The rearrangement links TRBV10-3 to TRBJ2-1; D possibly matches TRBD1 or TRBD2 (5 bases each). Trimming pared 7 bases from V and 6 bases from J, leaving 19 bases between. The CDR3 is 15 amino acids. CDR1 ENHRY and CDR2 SYGVKD come from the germline V gene. CDR3 loop: CAINSRDQSANEQFF. In DNA form, the CDR3 reads TGTGCCATCAACTCCCGGGACCAGAGCGCCAATGAGCAGTTCTTC.

The rearrangement links TRBV6-2 or TRBV6-3 to TRBJ2-3; D might be TRBD2 (6 bases). This CDR3 contains 12 residues. The V gene lost 6 bases and the J gene lost 10 bases, with 14 bases spanning the gap. Germline-derived CDR1 and CDR2 are MNHEY and SVGEGT. The CDR3 loop reads CASRGLGDAQYF. The CDR3 DNA follows: TGTGCCAGCAGGGGACTGGGGGATGCGCAGTATTTT.

This chain joins TRBV18 and TRBJ1-2; 7 bases line up with TRBD1. Per germline, CDR1 KGHSH and CDR2 LQKENI. The CDR3 has 15 amino acids. V shed 6 bases, J shed 5 bases, and the junction held 12 bases outside the gene matches. The CDR3 sequence: CASSNPERGQYGYTF. DNA for the CDR3: TGTGCCAGCTCCAACCCCGAGAGGGGACAGTATGGCTACACCTTC.

The rearrangement links TRBV7-2 to TRBJ2-7; 8 nucleotides line up with TRBD1. The V gene end was trimmed by 5 bases and the J gene end by 7 bases; junction bases not matched to a gene: 10. In germline, CDR1 is SGHTA, CDR2 FQGNSA. The CDR3 runs to 14 residues. CDR3 region: CASSVDQGAEEQYF. The CDR3 DNA reads as TGTGCCAGCAGCGTAGATCAGGGGGCGGAAGAGCAGTACTTC.

This chain joins TRBV15 and TRBJ1-2; D is undetermined. Trimming took off 0 bases at V and 4 bases at J, with 30 bases between the two ends. Germline loops: CDR1 LNHNV, CDR2 YYDKDF (reference sequence). The CDR3 is 21 residues long. The CDR3 coding sequence is TGTGCCACCAGCAGAGATTCGGGGTTCGGGCTCGCCCTCAAACAGCGCTATGGCTACACCTTC. Its protein is CATSRDSGFGLALKQRYGYTF. The entire variable domain, with the rest obtained from reference TRBV15 and TRBJ1-2, is as follows: DAMVIQNPRYQVTQFGKPVTLSCSQTLNHNVMYWYQQKSSQAPKLLFHYYDKDFNNEADTPDNFQSRRPNTSFCFLDIRSPGLGDTAMYLCATSRDSGFGLALKQRYGYTFGSGTRLTVV.

The chain uses TRBV19 and TRBJ1-6; no firm D call. The CDR3 is 13 residues long. V was trimmed by 10 bases and J by 7 bases, leaving 14 bases between them. Per the germline V gene, CDR1 is LNHDA and CDR2 is SQIVND (reference sequence). CDR3 sequence reads: CATRPSPNSPLHF. The CDR3 region has the DNA TGTGCCACAAGACCATCACCGAATTCACCCCTCCACTTT.

The chain carries TRBV7-2 and TRBJ2-5, with D possibly matching TRBD1 (6 bases). The DNA end lines up better with TRBJ2-7; the J call may be wrong. Germline V gives CDR1 SGHTA, CDR2 FQGNSA. The CDR3 totals 14 residues. CDR3 DNA sequence: TGTGCCAGCATGAGACAGGTTTCGTCTAGCGAGCAGTACTTC. This translates into CASMRQVSSSEQYF.

The V and J genes are TRBV15 and TRBJ2-2, with 7 bases identical to TRBD1. Per germline, CDR1 LNHNV and CDR2 YYDKDF (reference sequence). Trimming took 6 bases from V and 4 from J; bases not matched to a gene: 8. There are 15 residues in the CDR3. The CDR3: CATRETGLATGELFF. The CDR3 nucleotides are TGTGCCACCAGAGAGACAGGGTTGGCCACCGGGGAGCTGTTTTTT. The whole variable domain, remainder taken from reference TRBV15 and TRBJ2-2, is DAMVIQNPRYQVTQFGKPVTLSCSQTLNHNVMYWYQQKSSQAPKLLFHYYDKDFNNEADTPDNFQSRRPNTSFCFLDIRSPGLGDTAMYLCATRETGLATGELFFGEGSRLTVL.

The J gene is TRBJ2-5, the V gene TRBV28, with 7 bases identical to TRBD2. V lost 6 bases and J lost 2; bases outside the gene matches: 15. This CDR3 comprises 17 residues. Germline V lookup: CDR1 MDHEN, CDR2 SYDVKM. The CDR3 DNA reads TGTGCCAGCAGGCTCTGGGGAGGGGCGGGTCGACAAGAGACCCAGTACTTC. Amino acid sequence: CASRLWGGAGRQETQYF.

The chain is built from TRBV20-1 and TRBJ1-2; 7 positions agree with TRBD1. Germline V lookup: CDR1 DFQATT, CDR2 SNEGSKA (reference sequence). The CDR3 is made up of 15 amino acids. The J segment lost 7 bases and the V segment lost 5 bases, leaving 16 bases of the junction unmatched. CDR3 sequence (DNA): TGCAGTGCTCTGCCAATGGGGAACAGGGGATCTGGCTACACCTTC. Amino acids: CSALPMGNRGSGYTF.

V gene TRBV18 combines with J gene TRBJ2-7; the match to TRBD1 covers 7 bases. The CDR3 totals 16 residues. With 6 bases clipped from V and 4 bases from J, the junction kept 15 bases outside the gene matches. In germline, CDR1 is KGHSH, CDR2 LQKENI. The CDR3 is CASSSPTGWDLYEQYF. The CDR3 bases are TGTGCCAGCTCTTCCCCGACAGGGTGGGACCTATACGAGCAGTACTTC.

This clonotype was counted only a few times. The J gene is TRBJ1-5, the V gene TRBV27; D gene ambiguous. The CDR3 is 13 residues long. Trimming left V 2 bases short and J 3 bases short, with 5 bases between. From germline, CDR1 is MNHEY and CDR2 SMNVEV (reference sequence). CDR3 nucleotides: TGTGCCAGCAGTTTAACCTACAATCAGCCCCAGCATTTT. It is translated as CASSLTYNQPQHF.

This clonotype was seen a few times. This chain joins TRBV2 and TRBJ1-5; 7 nucleotides match TRBD1. Germline values: CDR1 SNHLY, CDR2 FYNNEI. With 6 bases clipped from V and 4 bases from J, the junction kept 9 bases outside the gene matches. The CDR3 extends over 15 amino acids. This CDR3 is CASSEQGKGNQPQHF. CDR3 nucleotides: TGTGCCAGCAGCGAACAGGGGAAAGGTAATCAGCCCCAGCATTTT.

The V and J genes are TRBV4-3 and TRBJ2-1; 8 nucleotides line up with TRBD2. The CDR3 contains 20 residues. V lost 0 bases and J lost 10; bases outside the gene matches: 23. Germline CDR1 and CDR2: LGHNA and YSLEER. The DNA of the CDR3 is TGCGCCAGCAGCCAAGATTTCCTTGCGAGGACTAGCTCCCAGGAGGGGGAGCAGTTCTTC. Amino acid sequence: CASSQDFLARTSSQEGEQFF.

J is TRBJ2-5 and V is TRBV7-9; 8 bases line up with TRBD2. Germline V gene sequence: CDR1 SEHNR, CDR2 FQNEAQ (reference sequence). V lost 5 bases and J lost 3; bases outside the gene matches: 5. The CDR3 consists of 14 residues. This CDR3 is CASSKLAAEETQYF. CDR3 nucleotide sequence: TGTGCCAGCAGCAAACTAGCGGCAGAAGAGACCCAGTACTTC.

V gene TRBV28 combines with J gene TRBJ2-7; D not certain. Germline CDR1 is MDHEN and CDR2 is SYDVKM. This CDR3 is built from 14 residues. V lost 4 bases, J lost 3 bases, and 13 bases lay in between. The CDR3: CASSSTDDLYEQYF. CDR3 in DNA: TGTGCCAGCAGTTCCACGGACGACCTCTACGAGCAGTACTTC.